This T cell receptor beta chain came from a study of memory CD4+ T cells and cytomegalovirus serostatus. Study background: Donors were healthy Belgian adults, some 10 CMV seropositive and roughly 25 seronegative.

V was shortened by 6 bases and J by 4 bases, with 12 bases between the two germline ends. Germline V lookup: CDR1 WSHSY, CDR2 SAAADI. The CDR3 spans 13 residues. On this clone itself: Its antigen is not known.

Assay: immunoSEQ multiplex PCR; the TCRdb copy retains only in-frame clones and omits some. The sample contains about 53,000 clones, about 81% of which appear only once. Single viable CD3+CD4+CD8-CD45RO+ cells were sorted as the memory CD4+ T cells. CMV serostatus came from serum IgG against pp150, pp28, p38, p52. Study-level findings and limits: Of more than 150 reported CMV TCRbeta sequences, some 67 were found in memory CD4+ repertoires.

The receptor was derived from an adult in good health and CMV-seronegative. The sample consisted of memory CD4+ T cells from blood. The V call is TRBV10-2, the J call TRBJ1-2, with D uncertain. The CDR3 DNA sequence: TGCGCCAGCAGAGATACGGCCCTCTATGGCTACACCTTC. Protein sequence: CASRDTALYGYTF.